These 3 T cell receptor beta chains came from one sample sequenced in a study of blood T cell repertoires in COVID-19. Using immunoSEQ multiplex PCR, the repertoire was profiled, and TCRdb retains in-frame clones only, with some absent. The sample consists of roughly 150,000 clones, 87% of them appearing once. Material: peripheral blood. The receptors originated from a man older than 75 with acute or convalescent COVID-19.

This chain links TRBV5-6 with TRBJ1-6; 7 bases line up with TRBD1. The CDR3 length is 16 residues. The V segment lost 2 bases and the J segment 2 bases; nucleotides outside the gene matches: 4. CDR1 is SGHDT and CDR2 is YYEEEE in the germline V gene. CDR3 sequence (DNA): TGTGCCAGCAGCTTATACGGGACAGCCTATAATTCACCCCTCCACTTT. Translating gives CASSLYGTAYNSPLHF.

The chain joins TRBV10-3 to TRBJ1-2; D gene unclear. The ends were cut back, 2 bases at V and 6 bases at J, with 16 bases in the middle. Germline loops: CDR1 ENHRY, CDR2 SYGVKD. This CDR3 has 15 residues. DNA of the CDR3: TGTGCCATCAGTGAGCCGGTGGGCTCTCGGCATGGCTACACCTTC. Translating it yields CAISEPVGSRHGYTF.

V usage is TRBV2 and J usage is TRBJ2-6; D not resolved. The CDR3 covers 13 residues. CDR1 and CDR2 (germline): SNHLY, FYNNEI. Trimming took 6 bases from V and 0 from J, leaving 3 bases between them. The CDR3 reads CASRYSGANVLTF. The CDR3 DNA is TGTGCCAGCAGATACTCTGGGGCCAACGTCCTGACTTTC.